This T cell receptor (beta chain) was identified during a study of T cell responses to AZD1222 COVID-19 vaccine. General study points: Spike as a whole was targeted by vaccine-associated CD4 TCRs, dominant at 160-218 and 743-854. Close to half of all spike-specific TCRs reportedly target regions of the variants that are unmutated. A rise in Spike-specific TCR breadth and depth followed two AZD1222 doses.

V lost 3 bases, J lost 2 bases, and 8 bases lay in between. The CDR3 spans 14 residues. Looked up from germline, CDR1 is LNHNV and CDR2 is YYDKDF (reference sequence). About this clone itself: Antigen: not known.

TCRdb's table, derived via immunoSEQ multiplex PCR, lists solely in-frame clones and lacks some. Of around 160,000 clones in the sample, approximately 88% were seen once. Sample: peripheral blood, taken on day 0 of AZD1222 vaccination. The chain joins TRBV15 to TRBJ1-3; D remains unclear. This clonotype originated in an adult in good health. The CDR3 here is CATSSGAAGNTIYF. DNA for the CDR3: TGTGCCACCAGCAGTGGCGCTGCTGGAAACACCATATATTTT.